Following are 5 T cell receptor beta chains from one sample sequenced in a study of blood T cell repertoires in COVID-19. Produced via immunoSEQ multiplex PCR; TCRdb's table is partial and in-frame only. The sample lists roughly 260,000 clones; approximately 79% were seen once. Sequenced: peripheral blood. Source of these receptors: a middle-aged woman with active or convalescent COVID-19.

The J gene is TRBJ2-2, the V gene TRBV3-1 (or the pseudogene TRBV3-2); the D gene is possibly TRBD2 (5 bases). Germline CDR1 is LGHDT and CDR2 is YNNKEL (reference sequence). V was shortened by 1 base and J by 7 bases, with 10 bases between the two germline ends. There are 14 residues in the CDR3. The CDR3 sequence is CASSQGFGLGELFF. The DNA of the CDR3 is TGTGCCAGCAGCCAAGGTTTTGGACTCGGGGAGCTGTTTTTT.

The chain couples TRBV5-4 to TRBJ2-3; D remains ambiguous. From germline, CDR1 is SGHNT and CDR2 YYREEE (reference sequence). There are 12 residues in the CDR3. The V end lost 6 bases, the J end lost 1 base, and 6 bases lay between the germline ends. The DNA for the CDR3 is TGTGCCAGCACCTCTCGCACAGATACGCAGTATTTT. Protein product: CASTSRTDTQYF.

This chain connects TRBV30 to TRBJ1-4, with D hard to call. Germline-derived CDR1 and CDR2 are GTSNPN and SVGIG (reference sequence). V dropped 4 bases and J dropped 6 bases, with 21 bases sitting between them. The CDR3 sequence is 16 residues long. The CDR3 region has the DNA TGTGCCTGGACTCCGCGCAAGAGGGCGGGCGATGAAAAACTGTTTTTT. Translating gives CAWTPRKRAGDEKLFF.

A remark on this clone: Different DNA sequences within this sample yield the same CDR3. This sequence joins TRBV9 and TRBJ2-1, with a tentative D call TRBD2 (7 bases). Germline V CDR1 and CDR2: SGDLS, YYNGEE. V was cut by 2 bases and J by 5 bases, with 17 bases left in between. The CDR3 consists of 16 residues. The CDR3 nucleotides read TGTGCCAGCAGCGTCCGCGGGGGAGGGGGTGACAATGAGCAGTTCTTC. It specifies CASSVRGGGGDNEQFF.

The rearrangement links TRBV18 to TRBJ1-2; D is ambiguous. The germline V and J ends were trimmed by 3 bases and 4 bases, with 15 bases remaining between them. The germline V gene encodes CDR1 KGHSH and CDR2 LQKENI. The CDR3 has 15 amino acids. The CDR3 coding sequence is TGTGCCAGCTCACCCGAGGCCCTAGGGAGCTATGGCTACACCTTC. Residues: CASSPEALGSYGYTF.